This T cell receptor (beta chain) was obtained from a study of blood T cell repertoires in COVID-19. Whole-study context: COVID-19 samples, acute and convalescent, were from the United States, Italy and Spain. The cDNA or gDNA used as material had been derived from T cells, B-cell-depleted T cells, or PBMCs.

The J segment lost 4 bases and the V segment lost 2 bases, leaving 8 bases of the junction unmatched. Looked up from germline, CDR1 is MNHEY and CDR2 is SMNVEV (reference sequence). The CDR3 is made up of 16 amino acids. Seattle patients were enrolled during active infection and followed longitudinally. Per the study methods: Amplification with reference gene primers provided the estimates of nucleated cell counts. The assay was immunoSEQ multiplex PCR, and TCRdb's table has in-frame clones only and misses some. The V and J calls and the clone size are those of that table, but D and trimming were determined from the DNA. The table shows roughly 330,000 clones, with about nine tenths occurring only once.

The clonotype originates from a man aged 25 to 45 with COVID-19, enrolled during active disease. The chain has TRBV27 and TRBJ2-3, with TRBD1 matching 8 bases. Material for sequencing was peripheral blood. CDR3: CASSLDDRGNPDTQYF. In nucleotides, the CDR3 is TGTGCCAGCAGTTTAGACGACAGGGGAAACCCAGATACGCAGTATTTT.